These 17 T cell receptor beta chains share one sample of origin, sequenced in a study of cytomegalovirus exposure and HLA in healthy donors. PCR used 60 Vbeta primers and 13 Jbeta primers. Assay used: immunoSEQ multiplex PCR; TCRdb lists only in-frame clones, some missing. The repertoire holds roughly 80,000 clones, with around 78% as singletons. Sequenced sample: PBMCs. The receptors were gathered from a man aged 40-49 years in good health and CMV-seronegative.

The chain recombines TRBV19 with TRBJ1-5; 8 bases are a match to TRBD1. The germline gives CDR1 LNHDA, CDR2 SQIVND (reference sequence). The trim removed 4 bases at V and 5 bases at J, leaving 10 bases unmatched. The CDR3 loop spans 16 amino acids. The CDR3 coding sequence is TGTGCCAGTAGTAAGGACAGGGAGCGGCTCTATCAGCCCCAGCATTTT. It yields the protein CASSKDRERLYQPQHF.

The V call is TRBV4-1, the J call TRBJ1-3, with D unclear. Trimming shortened V by 4 bases and J by 0 bases, and 13 bases separated the two germline ends. Germline lookup yields CDR1 MGHRA and CDR2 YSYEKL. CDR3 size: 16 residues. This CDR3 reads CASSRREDYSGNTIYF. DNA of the CDR3: TGCGCCAGCAGCCGCAGAGAAGACTACTCTGGAAACACCATATATTTT.

This chain connects TRBV15 to TRBJ2-3, with 9 bases lining up with TRBD1. Unmatched junction bases numbered 0, after V lost 1 base and J lost 1 base. The CDR3 length is 15 residues. Germline V lookup: CDR1 LNHNV, CDR2 YYDKDF (reference sequence). The CDR3, as DNA: TGTGCCACCAGCAGAGGGACAGGGGGCACAGATACGCAGTATTTT. Encoded protein: CATSRGTGGTDTQYF.

This chain joins TRBV14 and TRBJ2-1; 11 bases align to TRBD2. CDR3 length: 18 residues. V shed 1 base and J 5 bases; nucleotides not matched to a gene: 10. From germline, CDR1 is SGHDN and CDR2 FVKESK. The chain's CDR3 is CASSQVVAGGPPDNEQFF. The DNA of the CDR3 is TGTGCCAGCAGCCAAGTTGTAGCGGGGGGGCCACCTGACAATGAGCAGTTCTTC.

The chain is built from TRBV5-1 and TRBJ2-7; TRBD1 is a possible D gene (5 bases). The CDR3 totals 16 residues. Germline V gene sequence: CDR1 SGHRS, CDR2 YFSETQ. The V gene lost 4 bases and the J gene lost 7 bases, with 24 bases spanning the gap. The CDR3 reads CASSQYRTNEIGEQYF. The CDR3 DNA reads TGCGCCAGCAGCCAGTACAGGACAAATGAGATTGGGGAGCAGTACTTC. Full variable domain (remainder filled in from reference TRBV5-1 and TRBJ2-7): KAGVTQTPRYLIKTRGQQVTLSCSPISGHRSVSWYQQTPGQGLQFLFEYFSETQRNKGNFPGRFSGRQFSNSRSEMNVSTLELGDSALYLCASSQYRTNEIGEQYFGPGTRLTVT.

The chain uses TRBV7-9 and TRBJ2-7; 8 nucleotides agree with TRBD1. This CDR3 is built from 15 residues. In germline, CDR1 is SEHNR, CDR2 FQNEAQ (reference sequence). J was trimmed by 6 bases and V by 2 bases; bases with no gene match: 9. Here the CDR3 reads CASSLRQGARGEQYF. The CDR3 DNA is TGTGCCAGCAGCTTACGCCAGGGGGCTCGCGGCGAGCAGTACTTC.

V usage is TRBV4-2 and J usage is TRBJ1-4; possible D gene TRBD1, 5 bases. With 4 bases removed from V and 8 bases from J, the gap between germline ends came to 14 bases. The length of the CDR3 is 14 residues. Germline V CDR1 and CDR2: LGHNA, YNFKEQ. The chain's CDR3 is CASSRGGRSEKLFF. Here the CDR3 DNA reads TGTGCCAGCAGCCGGGGGGGAAGGTCGGAAAAACTGTTTTTT.

The V and J genes are TRBV4-1 and TRBJ1-1, with 10 nucleotides matching TRBD1. CDR3 length equals 19 residues. Germline V gene sequence: CDR1 MGHRA, CDR2 YSYEKL. The ends lost 3 bases at V and 2 bases at J; junction bases unmatched: 15. CDR3 in DNA: TGCGCCAGCAGCCACCTTCCTATTGGGACAGGGGAACGTAACACTGAAGCTTTCTTT. It encodes CASSHLPIGTGERNTEAFF.

The chain joins TRBV9 to TRBJ2-5, with TRBD1 matching over 8 bases. The junction had 12 bases not matched to a gene; V was cut back by 4 bases and J by 4 bases. The CDR3 runs 16 residues. CDR1 and CDR2 (germline): SGDLS, YYNGEE. The CDR3 DNA sequence: TGTGCCAGCAGCATAGGTGCAGGACAGGGTGGAGAGACCCAGTACTTC. The encoded protein is CASSIGAGQGGETQYF.

About this clone: A junction end diverges from the germline sequence, so it may reflect a read error. The chain couples TRBV7-7 to TRBJ2-3; maybe TRBD2 (7 bases). CDR1 SSHAT and CDR2 FNYEAQ come from the germline V gene (reference sequence). The CDR3 runs 14 residues. This chain's CDR3 is CASSLGGGSDTQYF. DNA of the CDR3: TGTGCTAGCAGCTTAGGGGGGGGGTCGGATACGCAGTATTTT.

The chain links TRBV7-2 to TRBJ1-5, with D unclear. Per germline, CDR1 SGHTA and CDR2 FQGNSA. There are 16 residues in the CDR3. The ends were cut back, 5 bases at V and 1 base at J, with 15 bases in the middle. The CDR3 bases are TGTGCCAGCAGCCTCAGAGGGATGGGGAGCAATCAGCCCCAGCATTTT. Translating gives CASSLRGMGSNQPQHF.

The rearrangement links TRBV5-8 to TRBJ1-3; D gene uncertain. The CDR3 totals 14 residues. The germline V gene has CDR1 SGHTS and CDR2 YDEGEE. Trimming stripped 2 bases from V and 4 bases from J, with 10 bases between. The CDR3: CASSFQQSGNTIYF. The DNA for the CDR3 is TGTGCCAGCAGCTTTCAACAGAGCGGAAACACCATATATTTT.

This chain connects TRBV5-1 to TRBJ1-6, with TRBD1 matching 7 bases. With V trimmed by 1 base and J by 6 bases, 4 bases remained unmatched. Germline assignment: CDR1 SGHRS and CDR2 YFSETQ. This CDR3 has 15 residues. The CDR3 coding sequence is TGCGCCAGCAGCTTGTTCGGGACAGCTAATTCACCCCTCCACTTT. Translation: CASSLFGTANSPLHF.

This chain joins TRBV28 and TRBJ2-7, with TRBD1 identical over 7 bases. V was clipped by 3 bases and J by 0 bases; unmatched bases: 5. Germline CDR1 MDHEN, CDR2 SYDVKM. The CDR3 contains 15 residues. The CDR3 reads CASSFAYRGSYEQYF. CDR3 DNA: TGTGCCAGCAGTTTCGCCTACAGGGGCTCCTACGAGCAGTACTTC.

The CDR3 loop is CSAGSVDGELFF. CDR3 sequence (DNA): TGCAGCGCCGGGTCAGTAGACGGGGAGCTGTTTTTT. This sequence joins TRBV29-1 and TRBJ2-2; D is unresolved. Germline loops: CDR1 SQVTM, CDR2 ANQGSEA. V was cut by 7 bases and J by 7 bases, with 13 bases left in between. This CDR3 has 12 residues.

The CDR3 DNA is TGCGCCAGCAGCCTTACGGTCAGGGATGGTTATAGCAATCAGCCCCAGCATTTT. Its protein product is CASSLTVRDGYSNQPQHF. The rearrangement links TRBV5-1 to TRBJ1-5, with D tentatively TRBD1 (5 bases). The CDR3 consists of 18 residues. Per the germline V gene, CDR1 is SGHRS and CDR2 is YFSETQ. The ends were cut back, 4 bases at V and 0 bases at J, with 20 bases in the middle.

The chain employs TRBV4-1 and TRBJ1-3, with TRBD1 matching over 7 bases. CDR3 size: 18 residues. Per germline, CDR1 MGHRA and CDR2 YSYEKL. V trimming: 3 bases; J trimming: 1 base; junction bases outside the gene matches: 12. The CDR3 DNA follows: TGCGCCAGCAGCCACCCGACAGGGATCAGATTATCTGGAAACACCATATATTTT. Translating it yields CASSHPTGIRLSGNTIYF.